A single sample is the source of the 2 T cell receptor beta chains below, sequenced in a study of blood T cell repertoires in COVID-19. Sequencing was performed with immunoSEQ multiplex PCR; in TCRdb, only in-frame clones are kept and a portion is missing. Of a few hundred thousand clones listed, roughly 90% were seen once; the top ten hold under 9.5%. The sequenced sample was PBMCs or T cells enriched from blood (not recorded which). These receptors all stem from a man between 40 and 49 years old who had recovered from COVID-19.

CDR3 coding DNA: TGTGCCAGTAGTTTGCTAAGACAGAGTGCGAACACCGGGGAGCTGTTTTTT. Translated, it gives CASSLLRQSANTGELFF. The rearrangement joins TRBV19 to TRBJ2-2; a possible D gene is TRBD1 (5 bases). The CDR3 is 17 residues long. Germline-derived CDR1 and CDR2 are LNHDA and SQIVND (reference sequence). V was cut by 5 bases and J by 0 bases, with 16 bases left in between.

This rearrangement joins TRBV15 to TRBJ2-1; unclear D gene. This CDR3 has 14 residues. Trimming removed 5 bases at V and 5 bases at J, with 13 bases between. Germline V gene lookup returns CDR1 LNHNV and CDR2 YYDKDF (reference sequence). CDR3 region: CATSGRWADNEQFF. CDR3 in DNA: TGTGCCACCAGCGGCAGGTGGGCCGACAATGAGCAGTTCTTC.